These 8 T cell receptor beta chains share one sample of origin, sequenced in a study of OX40 agonist ivuxolimab in advanced cancers. Clones were read by immunoSEQ multiplex PCR, and TCRdb kept only the in-frame ones, dropping some. This sample carries 50,000 to 75,000 clones, around 83% of them seen once, and the ten largest clones take around 1.2%. Sequenced material: CD4+ or CD8+ T cells sorted from blood, taken in a trial of the OX40 agonist ivuxolimab. The receptor source for this set is an adult with an advanced solid tumor such as melanoma, head and neck, liver or kidney cancer.

The chain recombines TRBV19 with TRBJ2-4; D tentatively reads TRBD1 or TRBD2 (5 bases each). The germline CDR1 and CDR2 sequences are LNHDA and SQIVND (reference sequence). The V end was cut by 0 bases, the J end by 1 base, with 19 bases between. CDR3 size: 19 residues. Here the CDR3 reads CASSIERGVSRPAKNIQYF. In nucleotides, the CDR3 is TGTGCCAGTAGTATAGAAAGAGGGGTCTCCAGGCCGGCCAAAAACATTCAGTACTTC.

The V and J genes are TRBV4-1 and TRBJ2-3, with D tentatively TRBD2 (5 bases). CDR3 length equals 13 residues. V lost 5 bases and J 5 bases, leaving 11 bases between the germline ends. CDR1 is MGHRA and CDR2 is YSYEKL in the germline V gene. CDR3 coding DNA: TGCGCCAGCAGCTATGCCGGGATAGATACGCAGTATTTT. It yields the protein CASSYAGIDTQYF.

The V gene is TRBV19, the J gene TRBJ2-5; D gene uncertain. The germline gives CDR1 LNHDA, CDR2 SQIVND (reference sequence). Trimming stripped 5 bases from V and 4 bases from J, with 17 bases between. The CDR3 consists of 15 residues. DNA for the CDR3: TGTGCCAGTAGTGTCCGACTGAGCATTACAGAGACCCAGTACTTC. Its translation is CASSVRLSITETQYF.

This sequence joins TRBV7-8 and TRBJ2-3; unclear D gene. The CDR3 runs to 13 residues. Germline V gene sequence: CDR1 SGHVS, CDR2 FQNEAQ. The V end was cut by 3 bases, the J end by 3 bases, with 7 bases between. The CDR3: CASSFGVTDTQYF. CDR3 bases: TGTGCCAGCAGCTTTGGGGTTACAGATACGCAGTATTTT.

Turning to this clone: The CDR3 end shows no conserved phenylalanine or tryptophan, and so a read error is likely. The rearrangement links TRBV5-1 to TRBJ1-2, with D perhaps matching TRBD1 (6 bases). The CDR3 is made up of 15 amino acids. The germline gives CDR1 SGHRS, CDR2 YFSETQ. Trimming left V 0 bases short and J 7 bases short, with 16 bases between. The CDR3 reads CASSLGAGVPLGYTL. Written as DNA, the CDR3 is TGCGCCAGCAGCTTGGGGGCAGGGGTTCCCCTTGGCTACACCCTC.

This chain connects TRBV18 to TRBJ1-1; 7 nucleotides align to TRBD1. The CDR3 extends over 14 amino acids. CDR1 and CDR2 from the germline V gene are KGHSH and LQKENI. Unmatched junction bases numbered 7, after V lost 1 base and J lost 8 bases. The chain's CDR3 is CASSPQSTGPEAFF. The DNA of the CDR3 is TGTGCCAGCTCACCACAGTCGACAGGGCCAGAAGCTTTCTTT.

V gene TRBV18 combines with J gene TRBJ2-7; TRBD1 matches at 7 bases. Per germline, CDR1 KGHSH and CDR2 LQKENI. The CDR3 extends over 14 amino acids. V trimming: 4 bases; J trimming: 1 base; junction bases outside the gene matches: 4. CDR3 protein: CASSLGTVSYEQYF. The CDR3 bases are TGTGCCAGCTCACTCGGGACAGTTTCCTACGAGCAGTACTTC. The full variable domain, completed using reference TRBV18 and TRBJ2-7, is NAGVMQNPRHLVRRRGQEARLRCSPMKGHSHVYWYRQLPEEGLKFMVYLQKENIIDESGMPKERFSAEFPKEGPSILRIQQVVRGDSAAYFCASSLGTVSYEQYFGPGTRLTVT.

This chain joins TRBV10-2 and TRBJ1-1; 7 bases are shared with TRBD1. The CDR3 runs to 13 residues. After removal of 6 bases from V and 4 bases from J, the junction contained 5 bases not matched to a gene. Germline V gene data show CDR1 as WSHSY and CDR2 as SAAADI. The CDR3 protein is CASRVDRITEAFF. The CDR3 DNA reads as TGCGCCAGCAGGGTGGACAGGATCACTGAAGCTTTCTTT.